This TCR beta chain was captured by sequencing in a study of blood T cells in healthy people across ages. Using a J-beta primer mix together with a sample-barcoded 5' primer, a second PCR was run for roughly 6 to 11 cycles. In TCRdb, the 5' RACE reads were re-called with MiXCR into one record per CDR3 protein. The sample has about 380,000 distinct CDR3 sequences, approximately 47% seen once. CDR3 size: 15 residues. V was trimmed by 0 bases and J by 2 bases, leaving 11 bases between them. Per the germline V gene, CDR1 is LGHNA and CDR2 is YNFKEQ. Study results and limitations: More naive CD4+ cells and higher diversity were found in long-lived than in aged donors. Naive T cell percentage strongly correlated with TCR beta diversity.

For this clonotype: Its antigen is as yet unknown.

Specimen: blood. The rearrangement links TRBV4-2 to TRBJ2-7; D is unresolved. This sequence originates from a man in his fifties or sixties in good health. The CDR3 DNA reads TGTGCCAGCAGCCAAGACAGGAACGGACCCTACGAGCAGTACTTC. This codes for CASSQDRNGPYEQYF.